The T cell receptor beta chain described here comes from a study of cytomegalovirus exposure and HLA in healthy donors. The CDR3 has 17 residues. V lost 4 bases and J lost 1; bases outside the gene matches: 5. Germline lookup yields CDR1 SGHRS and CDR2 YFSETQ. The primer mix had 60 Vbeta and 13 Jbeta primers. Assay: immunoSEQ multiplex PCR; the TCRdb copy retains only in-frame clones and omits some. This table has 200,000 to 250,000 clones, approximately 83% appearing once. The source material was PBMCs. This chain links TRBV5-1 with TRBJ2-7; 16 nucleotides agree with TRBD2. This receptor was identified in a boy aged 2-9 years in good health and CMV-seronegative. This chain's CDR3 is CASSAGLAGGVSYEQYF. As DNA, the CDR3 is TGCGCCAGCAGCGCGGGACTAGCGGGAGGGGTTTCCTACGAGCAGTACTTC.